Listed below are T cell receptor beta chains from one sample, sequenced in a study of T cell repertoires in cytomegalovirus infection. Using its own MiXCR run on the reads, TCRdb lists one record per CDR3 protein. Here the sample spans around 310,000 distinct CDR3 sequences, 15% to 20% being singletons. Sample: PBMCs. The receptors were sampled from a human donor in good health (CMV status not recorded). Some clones in this sample may be carry-over from other donors' samples. The CDR3 runs from the conserved cysteine through the conserved F or W. Each record gives: J gene, D gene, clone size, V gene, CDR3 DNA, CDR3 protein. D genes are given only for firm matches. Some rows mark clone size as missing; the rest say once, few, many or name a class of expanded clone.

>TRBJ1-2|NA|many|TRBV7-2
TGTGCCAGCAGCACGGGTGGAGCCACGAGCTTTGATGGCTACACCTTC
CASSTGGATSFDGYTF
>TRBJ1-3|NA|many|TRBV7-2
TGTGCCAGCAGCCCCAGAGTCGCAGGGTCTGGAAACACCATATATTTT
CASSPRVAGSGNTIYF
>TRBJ1-1|NA|many|TRBV4-1
TGCGCCAGCAGCCAACAGCCGGGTACGCGTCGCACTGAAGCTTTCTTT
CASSQQPGTRRTEAFF
>TRBJ1-5|NA|few|TRBV2
TGTGCCAGCAGTGGGGGCGGGTGGTCGCAGTGGACCCAGCATTTT
CASSGGGWSQWTQHF
>TRBJ2-2|NA|many|TRBV7-2
TGTGCCAGCAGCTTTGGAGGACTCGACACCGGGGAGCTGTTTTTT
CASSFGGLDTGELFF
>TRBJ1-3|NA|many|TRBV7-9
TGTGCCAGCAGCTTATCCTCGGTTGGGACTGGAAACACCATATATTTT
CASSLSSVGTGNTIYF
>TRBJ1-6|TRBD1|many|TRBV7-6
TGTGCCAGCAGCGCGCGGATATACCGGGACAGGGGGAGCGGTAATTCACCCCTCCACTTT
CASSARIYRDRGSGNSPLHF
>TRBJ2-3|NA|NA|TRBV2
TGTGCCAGCAGTGAAACGTTGACAGGAGGTAGTACGCAGTATTTT
CASSETLTGGSTQYF
>TRBJ2-7|TRBD1|NA|TRBV11-2
TGTGCCAGCAGCTTAGGGACTACAGGGGGTAGGCCATCCTACGAGCAGTACTTC
CASSLGTTGGRPSYEQYF
>TRBJ2-1|TRBD1|NA|TRBV12-3/TRBV12-4
TGTGCCAGCAGCCACAGGGGTTCGGGCTCCTACAATGAGCAGTTCTTC
CASSHRGSGSYNEQFF
>TRBJ1-4|TRBD1|few|TRBV12-3/TRBV12-4
TGTGCCAGCAGTCTGGACAGGGCAGCAAAACTGTTTTTT
CASSLDRAAKLFF
>TRBJ1-2|NA|few|TRBV20-1
TGCAGTGCTAGTCGGGATCTATCGCCTTATGGCTACACCTTC
CSASRDLSPYGYTF
>TRBJ2-1|TRBD2|NA|TRBV7-7
TGTGCTAGCAGCTTCGGCGGGGGGGATGAGCAGTTCTTC
CASSFGGGDEQFF
>TRBJ1-1|NA|NA|TRBV19
TGTGCCAGTAGTCGGCAGGGTTTATTGAACACTGAAGCTTTCTTT
CASSRQGLLNTEAFF
>TRBJ1-6|NA|few|TRBV20-1
TGCAGTGCTAGAGATCTTTTCGACAGAGATTCACCCCTCCACTTT
CSARDLFDRDSPLHF
>TRBJ1-1|TRBD1|many|TRBV6-5
TGTGCCAGCAGTCCAGGGACAGCCGAACACACTGAAGCTTTCTTT
CASSPGTAEHTEAFF
>TRBJ2-5|TRBD2|NA|TRBV4-1
TGCGCCAGCAGCCAAGGGGCGTTAAGCGGGGCGCTGGAGACCCAGTACTTC
CASSQGALSGALETQYF
>TRBJ2-1|NA|NA|TRBV11-2
TGTGCCAGCAGCTTAGTTTGGGGGAGCTCCTACAATGAGCAGTTCTTC
CASSLVWGSSYNEQFF
>TRBJ1-6|NA|NA|TRBV12-3/TRBV12-4
TGTGCCAGCAGTTTATGGAGGGGAGGGGATATTGGGAATTCACCCCTCCACTTT
CASSLWRGGDIGNSPLHF
>TRBJ2-7|NA|NA|TRBV10-3
TGTGCCATCAGTGATCGAAAGGACGAGCAGTACTTC
CAISDRKDEQYF
>TRBJ1-4|TRBD1|NA|TRBV4-1
TGCGCCAGCAGCCGTCCGGACAGGGGACGTTCTAATGAAAAACTGTTTTTT
CASSRPDRGRSNEKLFF
>TRBJ2-7|TRBD2|many|TRBV11-2
TGTGCCAGCAGCACGCGACTAGCGGGGGGTCTCTACGAGCAGTACTTC
CASSTRLAGGLYEQYF
>TRBJ1-4|TRBD1|many|TRBV12-3/TRBV12-4
TGTGCCAGCAGTTCAGGGGGCATCGCTAATGAAAAACTGTTTTTT
CASSSGGIANEKLFF
>TRBJ2-2|NA|many|TRBV7-2
TGTGCCAGCAGCTTATGGGGGGGCCTCGCCGGGGAGCTGTTTTTT
CASSLWGGLAGELFF
>TRBJ1-4|TRBD1|few|TRBV28
TGTGCCAGCAGCCAGACAACAGGGGCTGAAAAACTGTTTTTT
CASSQTTGAEKLFF
>TRBJ1-3|TRBD1|NA|TRBV3-1
TGTGCCAGCAGCCAAGCAGGGGGTGGTGGAAACACCATATATTTT
CASSQAGGGGNTIYF
>TRBJ2-1|NA|NA|TRBV28
TGTGCCAGCAGTTTAGGGACTCCGACAGATGAGCAGTTCTTC
CASSLGTPTDEQFF
>TRBJ1-1|NA|many|TRBV7-2
TGTGCCAGCAGCTTAGTACAGGCAGCGGAAACTGAAGCTTTCTTT
CASSLVQAAETEAFF
>TRBJ2-7|NA|many|TRBV6-2/TRBV6-3
TGTGCCAGCAGTTACTCGAGAGGGACGGCGAGCGAGCAGTACTTC
CASSYSRGTASEQYF
>TRBJ1-5|NA|few|TRBV20-1
TGCAGTGCTAGAGAGGGCTCGGTCAATCAGCCCCAGCATTTT
CSAREGSVNQPQHF
>TRBJ2-6|NA|NA|TRBV6-1
TGTGCCAGCAGTGATAGTTCCTCTGGGGCCAACGTCCTGACTTTC
CASSDSSSGANVLTF
>TRBJ2-5|TRBD1|once|TRBV18
TGTGCCAGCTCGGCGGCTGTACAGGGGCGGGAGACCCAGTACTTC
CASSAAVQGRETQYF
>TRBJ1-2|NA|many|TRBV15
TGTGCCACCAGCAGAACGAGGGGTGGGGACACTAACTATGGCTACACCTTC
CATSRTRGGDTNYGYTF
>TRBJ2-5|NA|few|TRBV10-3
TGTGCCATCAGTGAGTCAGCGGAGACCCAGTACTTC
CAISESAETQYF
>TRBJ1-1|NA|many|TRBV7-3
TGTGCCAGCAGCCTCACAATAAACACTGAAGCTTTCTTT
CASSLTINTEAFF
>TRBJ1-2|NA|few|TRBV20-1
TGCAGTGCTAGCCTTAGAGGATACCGGAACTATGGCTACACCTTC
CSASLRGYRNYGYTF
>TRBJ1-5|NA|few|TRBV20-1
TGCAGTGCTCGCACAGGGATGGAGAGGAATCAGCCCCAGCATTTT
CSARTGMERNQPQHF
>TRBJ2-7|NA|NA|TRBV3-1
TGTGCCAGCAGCGATACCCTGGACACCTACGAGCAGTACTTC
CASSDTLDTYEQYF
>TRBJ1-1|NA|many|TRBV7-9
TGTGCCAGCAGCTTAGCGACGGGAAACACTGAAGCTTTCTTT
CASSLATGNTEAFF
>TRBJ2-1|TRBD2|few|TRBV20-1
TGCAGTGCTAGAACCCTAGCGGGGGGCAATGAGCAGTTCTTC
CSARTLAGGNEQFF
>TRBJ2-3|NA|NA|TRBV6-6
TGTGCCAGCAGTTATGAGGGGGGGCGAGATACGCAGTATTTT
CASSYEGGRDTQYF
>TRBJ1-1|NA|NA|TRBV28
TGTGCCAGCACTCTTTTAACGGGGGCGCAAGGCACTGAAGCTTTCTTT
CASTLLTGAQGTEAFF